This T cell receptor (beta chain) appears in the sequencing data of a study of T-cell memory formation after mild COVID-19. Turning to the study itself: Largely, TCR clusters stayed within a single donor.

TCRdb analysed the 5' RACE reads with MiXCR anew, one entry per CDR3 protein. The sample includes about 290,000 distinct CDR3 sequences, around 15% of them seen just once. Worth noting for this clonotype: Antigen: not known.

The germline gives CDR1 SGHRS, CDR2 YFSETQ. The CDR3 runs to 14 residues. The trim removed 0 bases at V and 8 bases at J, leaving 2 bases unmatched. Whole-study findings and limits: Clones that shrank (day 15 to 85) were balanced CD4/CD8, whereas later expanders leaned CD4+.

This clonotype was obtained from a man between 18 and 35 years old who had mild COVID-19 (a few samples of this study predate the infection). Cell type and time point are not known. This chain joins TRBV5-1 and TRBJ1-1; 12 bases match TRBD1. Sample: PBMCs or a T cell subset sorted from them (not recorded which). CDR3 coding DNA: TGCGCCAGCAGCTTGGTGGGACAGGGGGCGGAAGCTTTCTTT. It codes for CASSLVGQGAEAFF.